This T cell receptor (beta chain) was identified in a study of blood T cell repertoires in COVID-19. At the level of the study: COVID-19 samples collected from the United States, Italy and Spain covered acute and convalescent phases. PBMCs, B-cell-depleted T cells, or T cells were the source of the cDNA or gDNA that made up the material.

Patients at the Seattle site were enrolled during active infection and followed longitudinally. The CDR3 sequence is 14 residues long. V was shortened by 5 bases and J by 4 bases, with 14 bases between the two germline ends. CDR1 is MNHEY, CDR2 SVGAGI, per germline. Original data processing: Amplification of reference gene primers provided the estimated nucleated cell counts. TCRdb keeps only in-frame clones here, not all; method: immunoSEQ multiplex PCR. That table gives V, J and clone size, and the DNA gave D and trimming. In the table there are 500,000 to 600,000 clones, 85% to 90% of which are singletons.

V is TRBV6-5 and J is TRBJ1-2, with D perhaps matching TRBD1 (5 bases). The receptor was isolated from a woman in her forties or fifties with COVID-19, enrolled during active disease. The source material was peripheral blood. CDR3 sequence reads: CASSLRRGGYGYTF. For the CDR3, the DNA is TGTGCCAGCAGTCTCCGACGGGGGGGCTATGGCTACACCTTC.